Listed below are T cell receptor beta chains from one sample, sequenced in a study of blood T cell repertoires in COVID-19. Generated by immunoSEQ multiplex PCR, the TCRdb table keeps only in-frame clones and is missing some. The sample lists about 110,000 clones; over 75% were seen once. The sequenced material came from peripheral blood. These receptors came from a woman in her 70s with acute or convalescent COVID-19. Each CDR3 is given with its conserved first and last residue. The order of the fields is clone size, D gene, J gene, V gene, CDR3 protein, CDR3 DNA. A D gene is named only where the DNA matches it firmly. Size values are once, few and many counts, or a class for expanded clones, and some rows have none.

abundance: NA; d_gene: NA; j_gene: TRBJ1-2; v_gene: TRBV9; CDR3aa: CASSVGQGSGYTF; CDR3nt: TGTGCCAGCAGCGTAGGGCAGGGAAGTGGCTACACCTTC
abundance: NA; d_gene: TRBD1; j_gene: TRBJ2-3; v_gene: TRBV29-1; CDR3aa: CSVLKPDRADTQYF; CDR3nt: TGCAGCGTTCTTAAACCGGACAGGGCAGATACGCAGTATTTT
abundance: few; d_gene: TRBD2; j_gene: TRBJ2-2; v_gene: TRBV9; CDR3aa: CASSPQAGVTGELFF; CDR3nt: TGTGCCAGCAGCCCACAAGCGGGGGTCACCGGGGAGCTGTTTTTT
abundance: once; d_gene: NA; j_gene: TRBJ2-7; v_gene: TRBV5-4; CDR3aa: CASSRDSSSYEQYF; CDR3nt: TGTGCCAGCAGCCGGGACTCGAGCTCCTACGAGCAGTACTTC
abundance: NA; d_gene: TRBD2; j_gene: TRBJ2-1; v_gene: TRBV6-5; CDR3aa: CASRTSGWNEQFF; CDR3nt: TGTGCCAGCAGGACTAGCGGTTGGAATGAGCAGTTCTTC
abundance: NA; d_gene: NA; j_gene: TRBJ1-4; v_gene: TRBV6-5; CDR3aa: CASSSAGATNEKLFF; CDR3nt: TGTGCCAGCAGCTCAGCAGGGGCGACTAATGAAAAACTGTTTTTT
abundance: NA; d_gene: NA; j_gene: TRBJ1-1; v_gene: TRBV5-4; CDR3aa: CATYSQGGVNTEAFF; CDR3nt: TGTGCCACCTACTCACAGGGTGGGGTGAACACTGAAGCTTTCTTT
abundance: NA; d_gene: TRBD2; j_gene: TRBJ2-2; v_gene: TRBV12-5; CDR3aa: CASGSGSGNTGELFF; CDR3nt: TGTGCTAGTGGGAGCGGGAGCGGCAACACCGGGGAGCTGTTTTTT
abundance: NA; d_gene: TRBD2; j_gene: TRBJ2-3; v_gene: TRBV28; CDR3aa: CAIRLAGGPDTQYF; CDR3nt: TGTGCCATCAGACTAGCGGGAGGCCCAGATACGCAGTATTTT
abundance: NA; d_gene: TRBD1; j_gene: TRBJ2-1; v_gene: TRBV24-1; CDR3aa: CATSVIRGRGLYNEQFF; CDR3nt: TGTGCCACCAGTGTCATCAGGGGGCGGGGCCTCTACAATGAGCAGTTCTTC
abundance: NA; d_gene: TRBD2; j_gene: TRBJ2-3; v_gene: TRBV10-3; CDR3aa: CASASGAETSTDTQYF; CDR3nt: TGTGCCAGCGCTAGCGGGGCTGAAACTAGCACAGATACGCAGTATTTT
abundance: NA; d_gene: NA; j_gene: TRBJ2-6; v_gene: TRBV4-2; CDR3aa: CASSQGLRSGANVLTF; CDR3nt: TGTGCCAGCAGCCAAGGACTTCGCTCTGGGGCCAACGTCCTGACTTTC
abundance: NA; d_gene: TRBD2; j_gene: TRBJ2-1; v_gene: TRBV4-2; CDR3aa: CASSQEPSTSGNNEQFF; CDR3nt: TGTGCCAGCAGCCAAGAGCCATCGACTAGCGGAAACAATGAGCAGTTCTTC
abundance: NA; d_gene: NA; j_gene: TRBJ2-3; v_gene: TRBV3-1/TRBV3-2; CDR3aa: CASSQRLGQGGDTQYF; CDR3nt: TGTGCCAGCAGCCAAAGGTTAGGGCAGGGGGGAGATACGCAGTATTTT
abundance: NA; d_gene: NA; j_gene: TRBJ1-1; v_gene: TRBV19; CDR3aa: CASIKNTEAFF; CDR3nt: TGTGCCAGTATTAAGAACACTGAAGCTTTCTTT
abundance: NA; d_gene: NA; j_gene: TRBJ2-1; v_gene: TRBV6-4; CDR3aa: CASIRRALESLNEQFF; CDR3nt: TGTGCCAGCATACGTCGAGCGTTGGAGTCTTTAAATGAGCAGTTCTTC
abundance: NA; d_gene: NA; j_gene: TRBJ1-2; v_gene: TRBV19; CDR3aa: CASSRDIYGYTF; CDR3nt: TGTGCCAGTAGTAGGGACATCTATGGCTACACCTTC
abundance: few; d_gene: NA; j_gene: TRBJ2-2; v_gene: TRBV21-1; CDR3aa: CASSKRAFLTNTGELFF; CDR3nt: TGTGCCAGCAGCAAACGAGCTTTCCTGACTAACACCGGGGAGCTGTTTTTT
abundance: NA; d_gene: NA; j_gene: TRBJ1-3; v_gene: TRBV28; CDR3aa: CASSFSTVSGNTIYF; CDR3nt: TGTGCCAGCAGTTTCTCGACAGTCTCTGGAAACACCATATATTTT
abundance: NA; d_gene: TRBD1; j_gene: TRBJ2-5; v_gene: TRBV7-8; CDR3aa: CASSLIGTGKGETQYF; CDR3nt: TGTGCCAGCAGCCTCATAGGGACAGGGAAGGGCGAGACCCAGTACTTC
abundance: NA; d_gene: NA; j_gene: TRBJ2-4; v_gene: TRBV5-4; CDR3aa: CVCSGKAKNIQYF; CDR3nt: TGTGTTTGCAGCGGAAAAGCCAAAAACATTCAGTACTTC
abundance: NA; d_gene: TRBD2; j_gene: TRBJ2-3; v_gene: TRBV23-1; CDR3aa: CASNHLAGDTDTQYF; CDR3nt: TGCGCCAGCAATCACTTAGCGGGGGACACAGATACGCAGTATTTT
abundance: NA; d_gene: NA; j_gene: TRBJ1-1; v_gene: TRBV15; CDR3aa: CATSRDWRGQNTEAFF; CDR3nt: TGTGCCACCAGCAGAGATTGGCGGGGCCAGAACACTGAAGCTTTCTTT
abundance: NA; d_gene: TRBD1; j_gene: TRBJ2-3; v_gene: TRBV5-1; CDR3aa: CASTGTGGRDTQYF; CDR3nt: TGCGCCAGCACCGGGACAGGGGGGAGAGATACGCAGTATTTT
abundance: NA; d_gene: TRBD2; j_gene: TRBJ2-3; v_gene: TRBV5-4; CDR3aa: CASSSPLAGGTDTQYF; CDR3nt: TGTGCCAGCAGCTCACCCCTAGCGGGGGGCACAGATACGCAGTATTTT
abundance: NA; d_gene: NA; j_gene: TRBJ2-1; v_gene: TRBV18; CDR3aa: CASSPRAVGLQDEQFF; CDR3nt: TGTGCCAGCTCACCACGGGCAGTCGGTTTACAGGATGAGCAGTTCTTC
abundance: NA; d_gene: NA; j_gene: TRBJ2-7; v_gene: TRBV18; CDR3aa: CASSPPRAGRNEQYF; CDR3nt: TGTGCCAGCTCACCCCCTAGGGCGGGAAGGAACGAGCAGTACTTC
abundance: NA; d_gene: TRBD2; j_gene: TRBJ2-2; v_gene: TRBV4-3; CDR3aa: CASSQELAGGLITGELFF; CDR3nt: TGCGCCAGCAGCCAGGAGCTAGCGGGGGGGCTTATCACCGGGGAGCTGTTTTTT
abundance: NA; d_gene: NA; j_gene: TRBJ2-4; v_gene: TRBV14; CDR3aa: CASSGSGTSKNIQYF; CDR3nt: TGTGCCAGCAGCGGCTCCGGGACATCCAAAAACATTCAGTACTTC
abundance: NA; d_gene: TRBD1; j_gene: TRBJ1-6; v_gene: TRBV19; CDR3aa: CASSQTGGASPLHF; CDR3nt: TGTGCCAGTAGTCAGACAGGGGGGGCATCACCCCTCCACTTT
abundance: NA; d_gene: NA; j_gene: TRBJ1-5; v_gene: TRBV7-3; CDR3aa: CASSLKRWDTRDTSQEGNQPQHF; CDR3nt: TGTGCCAGCAGCTTAAAACGGTGGGACACCCGGGACACCTCCCAGGAGGGCAATCAGCCCCAGCATTTT
abundance: NA; d_gene: TRBD1; j_gene: TRBJ2-7; v_gene: TRBV5-1; CDR3aa: CASSLEVATGGGEQYF; CDR3nt: TGCGCCAGCAGCTTGGAGGTCGCGACAGGGGGAGGGGAGCAGTACTTC
abundance: NA; d_gene: NA; j_gene: TRBJ1-1; v_gene: TRBV4-3; CDR3aa: CASSQAWTANTEAFF; CDR3nt: TGCGCCAGCAGCCAAGCTTGGACAGCAAACACTGAAGCTTTCTTT
abundance: NA; d_gene: NA; j_gene: TRBJ1-5; v_gene: TRBV6-2/TRBV6-3; CDR3aa: CASSYWGEPQHF; CDR3nt: TGTGCCAGCAGTTACTGGGGGGAGCCCCAGCATTTT
abundance: NA; d_gene: NA; j_gene: TRBJ1-3; v_gene: TRBV4-1; CDR3aa: CASSPHPGAGNTIYF; CDR3nt: TGCGCCAGCAGCCCCCACCCAGGGGCTGGAAACACCATATATTTT
abundance: NA; d_gene: NA; j_gene: TRBJ1-1; v_gene: TRBV19; CDR3aa: CASRLTAAVFEAFF; CDR3nt: TGTGCCAGTAGGCTGACAGCCGCCGTGTTTGAAGCTTTCTTT